These 27 T cell receptor beta chains came from one sample sequenced in a study of cytomegalovirus exposure and HLA in healthy donors. Both 60 Vbeta primers and 13 Jbeta primers went into the PCR. Method: immunoSEQ multiplex PCR; TCRdb's copy keeps in-frame clones and lacks some. This table holds some 140,000 clones, 80% to 85% found once. The sequencing input was PBMCs. The receptors come from a male donor in good health and CMV-seropositive.

This clone was counted between two and nine times. The chain uses TRBV29-1 and TRBJ2-3; no reliable D call. The CDR3 has 11 residues. Germline V gives CDR1 SQVTM, CDR2 ANQGSEA. The V gene lost 5 bases and the J gene lost 3 bases, with 6 bases spanning the gap. In DNA form, the CDR3 reads TGCAGCGTTTATAGAACAGATACGCAGTATTTT. As protein: CSVYRTDTQYF.

The CDR3 sequence: CASSESLTEAFF. The CDR3 region has the DNA TGTGCCAGCAGTGAATCTTTAACTGAAGCTTTCTTT. The chain has TRBV25-1 and TRBJ1-1; D call uncertain. Trimming pared 1 base from V and 5 bases from J, leaving 5 bases between. Germline V CDR1 and CDR2: MGHDK, SYGVNS. CDR3 size: 12 residues.

The chain links TRBV27 to TRBJ2-7; 11 positions match TRBD2. This CDR3 contains 16 residues. From germline, CDR1 is MNHEY and CDR2 SMNVEV (reference sequence). Trimming removed 10 bases from V and 4 bases from J; junction bases left unmatched: 15. In DNA form, the CDR3 reads TGTGCCACGAGACAGGGGCTAGCGGGAGGCGGGTACGAGCAGTACTTC. Its protein is CATRQGLAGGGYEQYF.

This clone was seen only once. This chain joins TRBV15 and TRBJ1-1, with D unresolved. V was clipped by 0 bases and J by 0 bases, with 8 bases between them. From germline, CDR1 is LNHNV and CDR2 YYDKDF (reference sequence). CDR3 length: 15 residues. CDR3 sequence reads: CATSRDQILNTEAFF. CDR3 coding DNA: TGTGCCACCAGCAGAGACCAGATATTGAACACTGAAGCTTTCTTT.

The chain recombines TRBV6-5 with TRBJ1-1; 8 bases are a match to TRBD1. The CDR3 consists of 14 residues. Trimming took 5 bases from V and 1 from J; bases not matched to a gene: 3. The germline V gene encodes CDR1 MNHEY and CDR2 SVGAGI. In DNA form, the CDR3 reads TGTGCCAGCAGTGACGACAGGGGGAACACTGAAGCTTTCTTT. Translation: CASSDDRGNTEAFF.

J is TRBJ1-4 and V is TRBV6-5, with 9 bases lining up with TRBD1. J was trimmed by 3 bases and V by 7 bases; bases with no gene match: 6. Germline assignment: CDR1 MNHEY and CDR2 SVGAGI. There are 15 residues in the CDR3. CDR3 protein: CASKHRGPPNEKLFF. For the CDR3, the DNA is TGTGCCAGCAAACACAGGGGGCCTCCTAATGAAAAACTGTTTTTT.

J is TRBJ2-7 and V is TRBV9; D is possibly TRBD2 (7 bases). Deletions cut 4 bases from V and 1 base from J, with 18 bases between. The germline CDR1 and CDR2 sequences are SGDLS and YYNGEE. This CDR3 is built from 16 residues. The CDR3 coding sequence is TGTGCCAGCAGCCAAGGGGGGGCGCAGATATCCTACGAGCAGTACTTC. Translated, it gives CASSQGGAQISYEQYF.

The chain joins TRBV9 to TRBJ1-3, with 9 bases that match TRBD1. Germline assignment: CDR1 SGDLS and CDR2 YYNGEE. The trim removed 4 bases at V and 1 base at J, leaving 3 bases unmatched. The CDR3 runs 15 residues. CDR3 in DNA: TGTGCCAGCAGCTTGGACAGGGGTTCTGGAAACACCATATATTTT. It is translated as CASSLDRGSGNTIYF. The full variable domain, rest sourced from reference TRBV9 and TRBJ1-3, is DSGVTQTPKHLITATGQRVTLRCSPRSGDLSVYWYQQSLDQGLQFLIQYYNGEERAKGNILERFSAQQFPDLHSELNLSSLELGDSALYFCASSLDRGSGNTIYFGEGSWLTVV.

Comment on this clone: It is likely a read error, because the conserved phenylalanine at the end of the CDR3 is missing. This sequence joins TRBV27 and TRBJ1-1, with a tentative D call TRBD1 (6 bases). Trimming removed 0 bases at V and 0 bases at J, with 14 bases between. The CDR3 sequence is 17 residues long. CDR1 and CDR2 from the germline V gene are MNHEY and SMNVEV (reference sequence). CDR3 in amino acids: CASSLSPGQSLNTEAFL. CDR3 in DNA: TGTGCCAGCAGTTTATCGCCCGGACAGAGTTTGAACACTGAAGCTTTCCTT.

This chain connects TRBV5-1 to TRBJ1-1; D is unclear. The germline CDR1 and CDR2 sequences are SGHRS and YFSETQ. This CDR3 has 11 amino acids. With 2 bases removed from V and 6 bases from J, the gap between germline ends came to 5 bases. The CDR3 spells CASSFGAEAFF. CDR3 nucleotide sequence: TGCGCCAGCAGCTTCGGGGCTGAAGCTTTCTTT. The entire variable domain, with the rest obtained from reference TRBV5-1 and TRBJ1-1, is as follows: KAGVTQTPRYLIKTRGQQVTLSCSPISGHRSVSWYQQTPGQGLQFLFEYFSETQRNKGNFPGRFSGRQFSNSRSEMNVSTLELGDSALYLCASSFGAEAFFGQGTRLTVV.

The chain combines TRBV6-5 with TRBJ1-2; TRBD1 is a possible D gene (5 bases). Trimming removed 8 bases at V and 3 bases at J, with 16 bases between. The CDR3 has 14 amino acids. Germline V gives CDR1 MNHEY, CDR2 SVGAGI. CDR3 protein: CASLVRTGDYGYTF. CDR3 sequence (DNA): TGTGCCAGCTTGGTTCGAACAGGAGACTATGGCTACACCTTC.

The chain carries TRBV13 and TRBJ2-2; 7 nucleotides align to TRBD2. CDR1 and CDR2 (germline): PRHDT, FYEKMQ (reference sequence). The CDR3 runs 18 residues. V gave up 5 bases and J gave up 3 bases; unmatched junction bases: 15. CDR3 sequence (DNA): TGTGCCAGCAGCCCCGGTTTGGGCCAGCGGGAAGACACCGGGGAGCTGTTTTTT. Amino acids: CASSPGLGQREDTGELFF. Filled out from reference TRBV13 and TRBJ2-2, the complete variable domain reads AAGVIQSPRHLIKEKRETATLKCYPIPRHDTVYWYQQGPGQDPQFLISFYEKMQSDKGSIPDRFSAQQFSDYHSELNMSSLELGDSALYFCASSPGLGQREDTGELFFGEGSRLTVL.

The CDR3 sequence: CASSQSSVNTEAFF. The CDR3 DNA follows: TGTGCCAGCAGCCAATCGTCTGTGAACACTGAAGCTTTCTTT. The rearrangement links TRBV16 to TRBJ1-1; no firm D call. The CDR3 is 14 amino acids. V was trimmed by 0 bases and J by 0 bases, leaving 5 bases between them. Germline CDR1 and CDR2: KGHSY and FQNENV.

The V gene is TRBV19, the J gene TRBJ2-1; D is possibly TRBD1 (6 bases). The CDR3 extends over 14 amino acids. V was trimmed by 3 bases and J by 9 bases, leaving 15 bases between them. Germline assignment: CDR1 LNHDA and CDR2 SQIVND (reference sequence). The CDR3 nucleotides are TGTGCCAGTAGTATGGGCGAGGGGGTGGGTGAGCAGTTCTTC. It codes for CASSMGEGVGEQFF.

The genes are TRBV18 and TRBJ1-5; 10 bases are a match to TRBD1. The V and J ends lost 3 bases and 0 bases, in that order; junction bases with no gene match: 5. CDR3 length equals 17 residues. Germline CDR1 and CDR2: KGHSH and LQKENI. The CDR3 sequence: CASSPFGQGDSNQPQHF. CDR3 in DNA: TGTGCCAGCTCACCCTTTGGACAGGGGGATAGCAATCAGCCCCAGCATTTT.

There are a few counts of this clone. The J gene is TRBJ2-2, the V gene TRBV6-5; D is possibly TRBD1 (5 bases). The germline V gene has CDR1 MNHEY and CDR2 SVGAGI. Between the trimmed V and J ends, which lost 7 bases and 7 bases, there was a span of 10 bases. The CDR3 has 12 residues. The DNA of the CDR3 is TGTGCCAGCATGCAGGGAATCGGGGAGCTGTTTTTT. Protein product: CASMQGIGELFF.

The V and J genes are TRBV19 and TRBJ2-3; TRBD2 agrees at 12 bases. CDR1 is LNHDA and CDR2 is SQIVND in the germline V gene (reference sequence). The CDR3 has 15 amino acids. The junction had 9 bases not matched to a gene; V was cut back by 3 bases and J by 11 bases. CDR3 sequence: CASSIGTSGRPKQYF. CDR3 sequence (DNA): TGTGCCAGTAGTATCGGTACTAGCGGGAGGCCAAAGCAGTATTTT.

The chain recombines TRBV18 with TRBJ1-1; D gene ambiguous. Trimming cost V 5 bases and J 3 bases, with 10 bases left between them. The CDR3 is 13 amino acids. Germline V gene sequence: CDR1 KGHSH, CDR2 LQKENI. In DNA form, the CDR3 reads TGTGCCAGCTCAGGCATTTCTGACACTGAAGCTTTCTTT. It codes for CASSGISDTEAFF.

This clone appeared once. CDR3 bases: TGCAGCGTTGAAGAACAGGGGGCTGCCTACGAGCAGTACTTC. Its translation: CSVEEQGAAYEQYF. This sequence joins TRBV29-1 and TRBJ2-5; 9 bases fit TRBD1. The end of the DNA aligns better with TRBJ2-7, so the J call may be wrong. Germline CDR1 SQVTM, CDR2 ANQGSEA. There are 14 residues in the CDR3.

J is TRBJ2-2 and V is TRBV5-4; the D gene is possibly TRBD2 (5 bases). The CDR3 consists of 15 residues. Germline CDR1 and CDR2: SGHNT and YYREEE (reference sequence). With 4 bases removed from V and 4 bases from J, the gap between germline ends came to 14 bases. The CDR3: CASSPLTRGTGELFF. The DNA for the CDR3 is TGTGCCAGCAGCCCACTTACTAGAGGCACCGGGGAGCTGTTTTTT. Supplemented by reference TRBV5-4 and TRBJ2-2, the full variable domain reads ETGVTQSPTHLIKTRGQQVTLRCSSQSGHNTVSWYQQALGQGPQFIFQYYREEENGRGNFPPRFSGLQFPNYSSELNVNALELDDSALYLCASSPLTRGTGELFFGEGSRLTVL.

This sequence joins TRBV10-3 and TRBJ1-3; possible D gene TRBD1, 5 bases. Germline CDR1 is ENHRY and CDR2 is SYGVKD. Deletions cut 7 bases from V and 3 bases from J, with 13 bases between. CDR3 length equals 14 residues. The CDR3 coding sequence is TGTGCCATCACCGCGGACAAGAATGGAAACACCATATATTTT. Its protein product is CAITADKNGNTIYF.

This chain connects TRBV28 to TRBJ2-7; a weak D match, TRBD2 (6 bases). This CDR3 has 14 residues. The germline V gene has CDR1 MDHEN and CDR2 SYDVKM. V was shortened by 7 bases and J by 2 bases, with 15 bases between the two germline ends. CDR3 in amino acids: CASIGLQNPYEQYF. For the CDR3, the DNA is TGTGCCAGCATCGGACTACAGAACCCCTACGAGCAGTACTTC.

The V gene is TRBV14, the J gene TRBJ2-7, with D unclear. Germline V CDR1 and CDR2: SGHDN, FVKESK. V was cut by 4 bases and J by 6 bases, with 13 bases left in between. The CDR3 extends over 13 amino acids. This chain's CDR3 is CASSRMSGGEQYF. CDR3 in DNA: TGTGCCAGCAGCCGAATGAGTGGCGGCGAGCAGTACTTC.

This rearrangement joins TRBV6-5 to TRBJ2-7; D might be TRBD1 (6 bases). The length of the CDR3 is 15 residues. Trimming stripped 2 bases from V and 2 bases from J, with 13 bases between. In germline, CDR1 is MNHEY, CDR2 SVGAGI. This CDR3 is CASSYMTGLAYEQYF. CDR3 bases: TGTGCCAGCAGTTACATGACAGGTCTAGCCTACGAGCAGTACTTC.

This chain links TRBV5-1 with TRBJ2-7; tentative D call: TRBD1 (6 bases). This CDR3 spans 15 amino acids. Germline V gene sequence: CDR1 SGHRS, CDR2 YFSETQ. With 3 bases removed from V and 3 bases from J, the gap between germline ends came to 16 bases. CDR3 amino acids: CASSWYPGTSYEQYF. The CDR3 DNA reads as TGCGCCAGCAGCTGGTACCCCGGGACAAGCTACGAGCAGTACTTC.

The chain employs TRBV5-6 and TRBJ2-1, with 8 bases that match TRBD2. CDR1 and CDR2 from the germline V gene are SGHDT and YYEEEE. The CDR3 has 18 residues. J lost 9 bases, V lost 0 bases, and 17 bases had no gene match. The DNA for the CDR3 is TGTGCCAGCAGCTTGGTAAGGGCCGGGACTAGGGTCCTTAGTGAGCAGTTCTTC. Its translation is CASSLVRAGTRVLSEQFF.

The chain couples TRBV30 to TRBJ1-5; the match to TRBD1 covers 7 bases. This CDR3 is 15 amino acids long. J was trimmed by 0 bases and V by 2 bases; bases with no gene match: 4. Germline V lookup: CDR1 GTSNPN, CDR2 SVGIG (reference sequence). In DNA, the CDR3 is TGTGCCTGGAGTTCCGGGACAGCTAGCAATCAGCCCCAGCATTTT. The encoded protein is CAWSSGTASNQPQHF.